This T cell receptor beta chain was recorded in a study of human T cells and chemical hapten exposure. The time point is: patch test 3, about 24 weeks after DPC sensitization. This sample's treatment: therapeutic diphenylcyclopropenone sensitization with weekly scalp DPC. Alopecia patients deemed DPC-suitable, aged 18 to 70, excluding pregnancy. Study-wide points: In comparison with controls, expanded TCRs gave rise to a significantly larger number of large CDR3 similarity clusters. Patch test score tracked positively with PT1 expanded TCR counts.

TCRdb re-analysed the RACE reads in MiXCR, keeping a single row per CDR3 protein. Of some 170,000 distinct CDR3 sequences in the sample, around a quarter were seen once. This clonotype was found a few times. Antigen: not known. CDR3 length equals 13 residues. Trimming took off 1 base at V and 8 bases at J, with 10 bases between the two ends. Germline V gene data show CDR1 as LGHNA and CDR2 as YSLEER. The J gene is TRBJ2-3, the V gene TRBV4-3; D is undetermined. The input for sequencing was whole blood, taken in connection with sensitization to the hapten diphenylcyclopropenone (DPC). This receptor was obtained from a woman under 30 with alopecia areata. Some clones in this sample may be carry-over from other donors' samples. The CDR3, as DNA: TGCGCCAGCAGCCAAGCCCCACGCGGTACGCAGTATTTT. Translated: CASSQAPRGTQYF.